This TCR beta chain was observed in a study of T cell responses to AZD1222 COVID-19 vaccine. Study observations and caveats: Just a handful of AZD1222 recipients were seropositive at baseline. With two AZD1222 doses given, Spike-specific TCR breadth and depth both rose. Targeting of unmutated variant regions was reportedly seen in nearly half of spike-specific TCRs.

The germline CDR1 and CDR2 sequences are SNHLY and FYNNEI. Trimming pared 5 bases from V and 0 bases from J, leaving 14 bases between. The CDR3 runs to 16 residues. On this clone: No antigen is known for it.

TCRdb's table, derived via immunoSEQ multiplex PCR, lists solely in-frame clones and lacks some. The sample consists of some 130,000 clones, about 93% of them appearing once. The receptor's source is an adult who received the AZD1222 COVID-19 vaccine. The rearrangement links TRBV2 to TRBJ1-3; no reliable D call. Here the sequenced sample was peripheral blood, taken 28 days after the second AZD1222 dose. The CDR3 region is CASSPGPLYSGNTIYF. In DNA form, the CDR3 reads TGTGCCAGCAGTCCGGGCCCTTTATACTCTGGAAACACCATATATTTT.